Following are 2 T cell receptor beta chains from one sample sequenced in a study of PD-L1 blockade in urothelial cancer. Only in-frame clones appear in the TCRdb table, and some are missing; sequencing was by immunoSEQ multiplex PCR. The table records roughly 50,000 clones, 70% to 90% of them present only once. The material sequenced was PBMCs, taken around atezolizumab (anti-PD-L1) treatment. All receptors come from a man in his sixties with urothelial cancer.

V gene TRBV18 combines with J gene TRBJ2-7, with 8 bases matching TRBD2. CDR1 is KGHSH, CDR2 LQKENI, per germline. This CDR3 has 14 amino acids. With 2 bases clipped from V and 5 bases from J, the junction kept 5 bases outside the gene matches. CDR3 DNA sequence: TGTGCCAGCTCACCAGGGACTAGTACCCACGAGCAGTACTTC. Its translation: CASSPGTSTHEQYF.

V usage is TRBV5-4 and J usage is TRBJ2-7; TRBD2 is a possible D gene (5 bases). Trimming removed 5 bases at V and 3 bases at J, with 18 bases between. CDR3 size: 15 residues. The germline CDR1 and CDR2 sequences are SGHNT and YYREEE (reference sequence). The CDR3 loop is CASSQPRGTIYEQYF. The CDR3 DNA follows: TGTGCCAGCAGTCAACCCCGGGGAACCATCTACGAGCAGTACTTC.